This T cell receptor (beta chain) originates from a study of blood T cell repertoires in COVID-19. The J segment lost 4 bases and the V segment lost 5 bases, leaving 8 bases of the junction unmatched. The length of the CDR3 is 17 residues. The V gene's germline CDR1 is SGHVS and CDR2 FQNEAQ. TCRdb's copy holds only in-frame clones and misses some; the assay was immunoSEQ multiplex PCR. The sample includes over 200,000 clones, roughly 87% of them seen just once. This clonotype originated in a woman between 18 and 30 years old who had recovered from COVID-19. The V and J genes are TRBV7-8 and TRBJ2-3; 14 nucleotides agree with TRBD2. Source material: peripheral blood. CDR3 in DNA: TGTGCCAGCAGCCCCGGACTAGCGGGAGGAGAGGCAGATACGCAGTATTTT. Translating it yields CASSPGLAGGEADTQYF.